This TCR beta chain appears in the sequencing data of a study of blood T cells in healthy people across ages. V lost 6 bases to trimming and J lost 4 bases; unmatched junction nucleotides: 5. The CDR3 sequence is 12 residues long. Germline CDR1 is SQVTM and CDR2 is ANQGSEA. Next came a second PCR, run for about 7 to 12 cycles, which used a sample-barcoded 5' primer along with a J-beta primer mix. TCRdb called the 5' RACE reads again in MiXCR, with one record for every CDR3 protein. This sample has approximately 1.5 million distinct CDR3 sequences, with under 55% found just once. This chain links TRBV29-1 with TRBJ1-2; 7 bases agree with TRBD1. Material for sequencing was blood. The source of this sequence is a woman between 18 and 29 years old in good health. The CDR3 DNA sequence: TGCAGCGTATTACAGGGGTTCTATGGCTACACCTTC. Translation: CSVLQGFYGYTF.